The T cell receptor (beta chain) under discussion was sequenced for a study of radiation and T cells in renal cell carcinoma. The time point was: blood 2 weeks post-SBRT. Described treatment: 15 Gy SBRT to primary tumor, nephrectomy 4 weeks later. The data were produced by immunoSEQ multiplex PCR, yet TCRdb's version contains in-frame clones alone and is incomplete. Altogether some 76,000 clones are present, around 80% being singletons, with the ten largest covering approximately 5.4%. The TCR was taken from a man in his sixties with renal cell carcinoma. The specimen comprised blood, sampled from a patient whose treatment included radiotherapy and nephrectomy.

The CDR3 reads CASSLAGGPGYTF. The CDR3 DNA reads TGCGCCAGCAGCTTGGCCGGGGGGCCGGGCTACACCTTC. The genes are TRBV5-1 and TRBJ1-2; D might be TRBD1 (6 bases). Trimming removed 0 bases from V and 8 bases from J, with 11 bases in between. The CDR3 is made up of 13 amino acids. Germline assignment: CDR1 SGHRS and CDR2 YFSETQ.